These 2 T cell receptor beta chains came from one sample sequenced in a study of blood T cells in healthy people across ages. The second PCR ran about 6 to 12 cycles with a sample-barcoded 5' primer and J-beta primers. TCRdb independently ran MiXCR on the 5' RACE reads; one entry per CDR3 protein. There are under 1,100,000 distinct CDR3 sequences in the sample; under 30% occur only once, and approximately 0.71% lies in the top ten. The data were also submitted as part of a second study, on T cells of mothers and their children.

Sequenced sample: blood. The receptors here all came from a girl between 2 and 10 years old in good health.

Worth noting for this clonotype: One end of the junction does not line up with germline, which may come from a read error. This chain's CDR3 is CASRGKQGNTDTRYF. CDR3 sequence (DNA): TGTGCCAGCAGGGGCAAACAGGGGAACACAGATACGCGGTATTTT. The chain carries TRBV12-3 or TRBV12-4 and TRBJ2-3; TRBD1 matches at 7 bases. CDR3 length: 15 residues.

This clonotype was found many times. This chain connects TRBV24-1 to TRBJ2-5; D is ambiguous. The DNA end is more similar to TRBJ2-1, so the J call may be wrong. The germline gives CDR1 KGHDR, CDR2 SFDVKD. The CDR3 is 14 amino acids. The CDR3: CATSDLNAASEQFF. In nucleotides, the CDR3 is TGTGCCACCAGTGATTTAAACGCAGCAAGTGAGCAGTTCTTC.